Listed here are 2 T cell receptor beta chains from one sample, sequenced in a study of glioma-infiltrating T cells. Using RNA template, CDR3s of TCR alpha and beta were amplified with iRepertoire arm-PCR. Via MiXCR, TCRdb re-called the multiplex PCR reads, giving one row per CDR3 protein. Here the sample spans roughly 350,000 distinct CDR3 sequences, 41% being singletons. Sequencing was carried out using glioma tissue, nonneoplastic brain tissue, or PBMCs (not recorded which). The receptors come from a human donor with low-grade glioma or glioblastoma, undergoing nonglioma brain surgery, or in good health (not recorded which).

The chain has TRBV27 and TRBJ1-2; D remains unclear. Deletions cut 7 bases from V and 0 bases from J, with 21 bases between. CDR3 length: 17 residues. The germline gives CDR1 MNHEY, CDR2 SMNVEV (reference sequence). The DNA for the CDR3 is TGTGCCAGCACCTCGCTCAGTGGGCGCGTCCCTAACTATGGCTACACCTTC. It encodes CASTSLSGRVPNYGYTF.

This clonotype was detected ten times or more. The chain recombines TRBV27 with TRBJ2-3; the D gene could be TRBD1 or TRBD2 (5 bases each). The CDR3 extends over 14 amino acids. Per germline, CDR1 MNHEY and CDR2 SMNVEV (reference sequence). Trimming left V 8 bases short and J 2 bases short, with 14 bases between. The CDR3 loop reads CASSRDRYTDTQYF. In nucleotides, the CDR3 is TGTGCCAGCTCCCGGGACCGATACACAGATACGCAGTATTTT.